The 26 T cell receptor beta chains below all came from one sample that was sequenced in a study of cytomegalovirus exposure and HLA in healthy donors. Primers for the PCR totalled 60 Vbeta and 13 Jbeta. The method was immunoSEQ multiplex PCR; TCRdb's version includes in-frame clones alone and lacks a portion of them. Among over 40,000 clones listed, 77% were seen once. Sample: PBMCs. The receptors were sampled from a middle-aged woman in good health and CMV-seropositive.

This rearrangement joins TRBV6-6 to TRBJ1-2; D is possibly TRBD1 (5 bases). Trimming took 6 bases from V and 2 from J, leaving 13 bases between them. This CDR3 is 14 amino acids long. Germline-derived CDR1 and CDR2 are MNHNY and SVGAGI (reference sequence). The CDR3, as DNA: TGTGCCAGCAGACCGCCGACAGTAAACTATGGCTACACCTTC. This translates into CASRPPTVNYGYTF.

This chain's CDR3 is CASRAGLAGSYNEQFF. The DNA of the CDR3 is TGTGCCAGCAGAGCGGGACTAGCGGGGTCGTACAATGAGCAGTTCTTC. The chain is built from TRBV5-6 and TRBJ2-1; 13 nucleotides align to TRBD2. The germline V gene has CDR1 SGHDT and CDR2 YYEEEE. Trimming took 5 bases from V and 4 from J; bases not matched to a gene: 6. The CDR3 loop spans 16 amino acids.

J is TRBJ1-4 and V is TRBV6-1, with 8 bases that match TRBD1. Germline V gene lookup returns CDR1 MNHNS and CDR2 SASEGT. The CDR3 has 15 residues. With 6 bases clipped from V and 4 bases from J, the junction kept 7 bases outside the gene matches. In nucleotides, the CDR3 is TGTGCCAGCAGCGACGGGACAGGCCTTAATGAAAAACTGTTTTTT. Translated: CASSDGTGLNEKLFF.

This chain connects TRBV2 to TRBJ2-7, with 9 bases lining up with TRBD1. V shed 6 bases and J 4 bases; nucleotides not matched to a gene: 7. This CDR3 spans 14 amino acids. Germline V lookup: CDR1 SNHLY, CDR2 FYNNEI. CDR3 sequence: CASSLQTGGYEQYF. Here the CDR3 DNA reads TGTGCCAGCAGCCTACAGACAGGGGGATACGAGCAGTACTTC.

The chain couples TRBV2 to TRBJ2-7; possibly TRBD1 for D (6 bases). Trimming took 7 bases from V and 12 from J, leaving 28 bases between them. The germline V gene has CDR1 SNHLY and CDR2 FYNNEI. The CDR3 sequence is 15 residues long. In DNA, the CDR3 is TGTGCCAGCACTACGACATTTTTCGGGCAACAGGGACGGTACTTC. The encoded protein is CASTTTFFGQQGRYF.

This clone has only a few counts. The rearrangement uses TRBV4-3 and TRBJ2-3, with TRBD2 matching over 10 bases. This CDR3 has 17 amino acids. Germline CDR1 LGHNA, CDR2 YSLEER. V lost 3 bases and J lost 4; bases outside the gene matches: 10. As DNA, the CDR3 is TGCGCCAGCAGCCAGGGAAGCGGGGGGGGCCGGGCAGATACGCAGTATTTT. Translation gives CASSQGSGGGRADTQYF.

This clone was counted once. The J gene is TRBJ2-2, the V gene TRBV7-8; no definite D call. In germline, CDR1 is SGHVS, CDR2 FQNEAQ. The V end lost 1 base, the J end lost 6 bases, and 3 bases lay between the germline ends. This CDR3 has 12 residues. CDR3 residues: CASSLGAGELFF. CDR3 DNA sequence: TGTGCCAGCAGCTTAGGCGCCGGGGAGCTGTTTTTT.

The chain recombines TRBV7-3 with TRBJ1-2; unclear D gene. The germline V gene has CDR1 SGHTA and CDR2 FQGTGA. With 5 bases removed from V and 6 bases from J, the gap between germline ends came to 16 bases. The CDR3 runs to 14 residues. CDR3 DNA sequence: TGTGCCAGCAGCGCGTCGGGGATGGGGAATGGCTACACCTTC. This codes for CASSASGMGNGYTF.

The genes are TRBV5-1 and TRBJ2-7, with 8 bases fitting TRBD1. Germline V gives CDR1 SGHRS, CDR2 YFSETQ. Trimming removed 0 bases from V and 1 base from J; junction bases left unmatched: 0. CDR3 length equals 14 residues. The CDR3 spells CASSLGQGSYEQYF. In DNA form, the CDR3 reads TGCGCCAGCAGCTTGGGACAGGGGTCCTACGAGCAGTACTTC. Full variable domain (missing parts from reference TRBV5-1 and TRBJ2-7): KAGVTQTPRYLIKTRGQQVTLSCSPISGHRSVSWYQQTPGQGLQFLFEYFSETQRNKGNFPGRFSGRQFSNSRSEMNVSTLELGDSALYLCASSLGQGSYEQYFGPGTRLTVT.

The rearrangement links TRBV7-2 to TRBJ1-2; the match to TRBD1 covers 10 bases. Germline V CDR1 and CDR2: SGHTA, FQGNSA. After removal of 1 base from V and 8 bases from J, the junction contained 4 bases not matched to a gene. The CDR3 runs to 14 residues. In nucleotides, the CDR3 is TGTGCCAGCAGCTTAGTGGGACAGGGGCAGGGCTACACCTTC. This gives the protein CASSLVGQGQGYTF.

The gene calls are TRBV6-5 and TRBJ1-1, with TRBD1 matching over 7 bases. The CDR3 runs 14 residues. CDR1 and CDR2 from the germline V gene are MNHEY and SVGAGI. J lost 4 bases, V lost 8 bases, and 10 bases had no gene match. The CDR3 DNA is TGTGCCAGCGGAACAGGGGCCGAGGGCACTGAAGCTTTCTTT. Translating gives CASGTGAEGTEAFF.

CDR3 sequence reads: CASSQEAGLQETQYF. The CDR3 bases are TGCGCCAGCAGCCAAGAAGCAGGTCTCCAAGAGACCCAGTACTTC. This chain connects TRBV4-1 to TRBJ2-5, with no clear D. Trimming shortened V by 0 bases and J by 1 base, and 9 bases separated the two germline ends. Germline CDR1 reads MGHRA; CDR2 reads YSYEKL. This CDR3 region has 15 residues.

As for this clone: The identical CDR3 is also encoded by other nucleotide sequences in the sample. V and J are TRBV18 and TRBJ2-1; 9 nucleotides line up with TRBD2. CDR1 is KGHSH and CDR2 is LQKENI in the germline V gene. This CDR3 has 14 amino acids. Germline trimming cut 0 bases from V and 7 bases from J; bases unmatched to any gene: 1. The CDR3 here is CASSPPSGGNEQFF. For the CDR3, the DNA is TGTGCCAGCTCACCACCTAGCGGGGGAAATGAGCAGTTCTTC.

The CDR3 is CASGLGGDTGELFF. In nucleotides, the CDR3 is TGTGCTAGTGGTTTGGGCGGGGACACCGGGGAGCTGTTTTTT. The chain carries TRBV12-5 and TRBJ2-2; tentative D call: TRBD2 (6 bases). CDR3 length: 14 amino acids. Germline V gives CDR1 LGHNT, CDR2 FRNRAP. V was shortened by 1 base and J by 3 bases, with 6 bases between the two germline ends. Full variable domain (missing parts from reference TRBV12-5 and TRBJ2-2): DARVTQTPRHKVTEMGQEVTMRCQPILGHNTVFWYRQTMMQGLELLAYFRNRAPLDDSGMPKDRFSAEMPDATLATLKIQPSEPRDSAVYFCASGLGGDTGELFFGEGSRLTVL.

The count of this clone is one. The V call is TRBV28, the J call TRBJ2-3; weak D call: TRBD1 (6 bases). With 7 bases removed from V and 3 bases from J, the gap between germline ends came to 14 bases. This CDR3 spans 14 amino acids. CDR1 and CDR2 from the germline V gene are MDHEN and SYDVKM. The CDR3 DNA sequence: TGTGCCAGCACAAACAGGGCCTCTACAGATACGCAGTATTTT. As protein: CASTNRASTDTQYF. Complete variable domain (other parts from reference TRBV28 and TRBJ2-3): DVKVTQSSRYLVKRTGEKVFLECVQDMDHENMFWYRQDPGLGLRLIYFSYDVKMKEKGDIPEGYSVSREKKERFSLILESASTNQTSMYLCASTNRASTDTQYFGPGTRLTVL.

The chain links TRBV7-9 to TRBJ1-5; 7 bases line up with TRBD1. The CDR3 has 17 amino acids. The junction had 12 bases not matched to a gene; V was cut back by 5 bases and J by 2 bases. CDR1 is SEHNR, CDR2 FQNEAQ, per germline (reference sequence). For the CDR3, the DNA is TGTGCCAGCAGCATGGACAGGACTACCGGGGGCAATCAGCCCCAGCATTTT. Translating gives CASSMDRTTGGNQPQHF.

The chain carries TRBV9 and TRBJ2-5; perhaps TRBD2 as D (5 bases). The germline V and J ends were trimmed by 1 base and 3 bases, with 7 bases remaining between them. The CDR3 totals 13 residues. Looked up from germline, CDR1 is SGDLS and CDR2 is YYNGEE. The CDR3 is CASSVSGEETQYF. Written as DNA, the CDR3 is TGTGCCAGCAGCGTATCCGGGGAAGAGACCCAGTACTTC.

The chain uses TRBV19 and TRBJ1-1; D not certain. There are 15 residues in the CDR3. CDR1 LNHDA and CDR2 SQIVND come from the germline V gene (reference sequence). V was pared by 2 bases and J by 1 base, with 11 bases between. Here the CDR3 reads CASSIWETQNTEAFF. DNA of the CDR3: TGTGCCAGTAGTATATGGGAGACACAGAACACTGAAGCTTTCTTT. Based on the CDR3 plus reference TRBV19 and TRBJ1-1, the full variable domain is DGGITQSPKYLFRKEGQNVTLSCEQNLNHDAMYWYRQDPGQGLRLIYYSQIVNDFQKGDIAEGYSVSREKKESFPLTVTSAQKNPTAFYLCASSIWETQNTEAFFGQGTRLTVV.

The V gene is TRBV5-4, the J gene TRBJ1-6; D is unresolved. With 0 bases removed from V and 7 bases from J, the gap between germline ends came to 14 bases. CDR3 length: 16 residues. Germline-derived CDR1 and CDR2 are SGHNT and YYREEE (reference sequence). This CDR3 is CASSLGPTTTNSPLHF. In nucleotides, the CDR3 is TGTGCCAGCAGCTTGGGACCGACTACTACAAATTCACCCCTCCACTTT.

The chain links TRBV6-6 to TRBJ2-3; D is uncertain. The length of the CDR3 is 15 residues. The V gene's germline CDR1 is MNHNY and CDR2 SVGAGI (reference sequence). V was cut by 2 bases and J by 0 bases, with 9 bases left in between. In nucleotides, the CDR3 is TGTGCCAGCAGTTACCGGCAGGCGAGCACAGATACGCAGTATTTT. This codes for CASSYRQASTDTQYF.

The chain carries TRBV11-3 and TRBJ2-1; 9 bases agree with TRBD1. Germline lookup yields CDR1 SGHNT and CDR2 YENEEA. The CDR3 is 16 amino acids. The V and J ends lost 6 bases and 3 bases, in that order; junction bases with no gene match: 9. In DNA, the CDR3 is TGTGCCAGCAGTTCCCGGACAGGGGAGGGCTACAATGAGCAGTTCTTC. Its protein product is CASSSRTGEGYNEQFF.

The chain recombines TRBV7-7 with TRBJ1-4; 8 nucleotides align to TRBD1. The CDR3 is 16 residues long. Germline V CDR1 and CDR2: SSHAT, FNYEAQ (reference sequence). Trimming took 4 bases from V and 4 from J; bases not matched to a gene: 8. The CDR3 nucleotides read TGTGCCAGCAGCTCCCGCGCGGGACAGGATAATGAAAAACTGTTTTTT. Encoded protein: CASSSRAGQDNEKLFF. The variable domain in full, completed from reference TRBV7-7 and TRBJ1-4, reads GAGVSQSPRYKVTKRGQDVTLRCDPISSHATLYWYQQALGQGPEFLTYFNYEAQPDKSGLPSDRFSAERPEGSISTLTIQRTEQRDSAMYRCASSSRAGQDNEKLFFGSGTQLSVL.

This rearrangement joins TRBV7-2 to TRBJ2-1; possible D gene TRBD2, 6 bases. This CDR3 spans 13 amino acids. Between the trimmed V and J ends, which lost 3 bases and 3 bases, there was a span of 6 bases. Per the germline V gene, CDR1 is SGHTA and CDR2 is FQGNSA. DNA for the CDR3: TGTGCCAGCAGCTTGGGACTCTACAATGAGCAGTTCTTC. The encoded protein is CASSLGLYNEQFF.

The gene calls are TRBV6-5 and TRBJ1-5; D remains unclear. In germline, CDR1 is MNHEY, CDR2 SVGAGI. Deletions cut 6 bases from V and 7 bases from J, with 10 bases between. There are 12 residues in the CDR3. CDR3 in amino acids: CASSKPRQPQHF. As DNA, the CDR3 is TGTGCCAGCAGCAAGCCTCGCCAGCCCCAGCATTTT.

In the case of this clone: At one end, the junction sequence differs from germline, possibly due to a read error. V usage is TRBV5-6 and J usage is TRBJ2-2; 10 bases align to TRBD2. Germline-derived CDR1 and CDR2 are SGHDT and YYEEEE. The CDR3 has 16 amino acids. DNA of the CDR3: TGTGCCAGCAGTTTGGAACTAGCGGGGATCCTGGGGGAGCTGTTTTTT. As protein: CASSLELAGILGELFF.

This chain connects TRBV29-1 to TRBJ2-4; D unresolved. The germline CDR1 and CDR2 sequences are SQVTM and ANQGSEA. The V and J ends lost 4 bases and 8 bases respectively, with 12 bases between them. The CDR3 has 12 residues. CDR3 nucleotide sequence: TGCAGCGTTGGAGGCCCTGGTGACATTCAGTACTTC. Translated: CSVGGPGDIQYF.